Sequencing of this T cell receptor (beta chain) was carried out in a study of cytomegalovirus exposure and HLA in healthy donors. 13 Jbeta primers and 60 Vbeta primers were used for the PCR. Clones were read by immunoSEQ multiplex PCR, and TCRdb kept only the in-frame ones, dropping some. The sample holds around 200,000 clones, less than 85% seen once. This receptor was taken from a man younger than 40 in good health and CMV-seropositive. Sequenced: PBMCs.

The CDR3, as DNA: TGTGCCAGCGGCCCCCAGTCCCAAGCTAACTATGGCTACACCTTC. Amino acids: CASGPQSQANYGYTF. The rearrangement joins TRBV2 to TRBJ1-2; D ambiguous. The CDR3 spans 15 residues. V was clipped by 8 bases and J by 0 bases, with 16 bases between them. Germline assignment: CDR1 SNHLY and CDR2 FYNNEI. Together with reference TRBV2 and TRBJ1-2, the CDR3 gives the full variable domain: EPEVTQTPSHQVTQMGQEVILRCVPISNHLYFYWYRQILGQKVEFLVSFYNNEISEKSEIFDDQFSVERPDGSNFTLKIRSTKLEDSAMYFCASGPQSQANYGYTFGSGTRLTVV.